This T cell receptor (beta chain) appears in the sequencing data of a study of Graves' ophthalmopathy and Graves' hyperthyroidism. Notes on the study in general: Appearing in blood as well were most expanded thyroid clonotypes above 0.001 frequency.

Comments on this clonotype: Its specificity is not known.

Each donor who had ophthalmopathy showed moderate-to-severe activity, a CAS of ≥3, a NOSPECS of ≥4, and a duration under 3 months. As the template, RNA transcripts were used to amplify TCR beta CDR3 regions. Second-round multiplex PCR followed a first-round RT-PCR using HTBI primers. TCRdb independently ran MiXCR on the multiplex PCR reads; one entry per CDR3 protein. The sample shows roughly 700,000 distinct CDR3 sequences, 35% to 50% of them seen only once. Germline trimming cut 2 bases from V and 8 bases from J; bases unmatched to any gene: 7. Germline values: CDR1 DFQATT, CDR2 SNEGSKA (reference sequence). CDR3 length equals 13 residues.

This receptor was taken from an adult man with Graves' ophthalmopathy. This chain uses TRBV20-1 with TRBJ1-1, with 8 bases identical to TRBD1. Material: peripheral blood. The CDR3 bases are TGCAGTGCTAGAAAATACAGGGGGGAGGAAGCTTTCTTT. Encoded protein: CSARKYRGEEAFF.